Each of the 32 T cell receptor beta chains below was sequenced from the same sample in a study of shared clonotypes between healthy human individuals. Only in-frame clones appear in the TCRdb table, and some are missing; sequencing was by immunoSEQ multiplex PCR. The table lists about 480,000 clones, almost 80% of them singletons. Sequencing was done on a sample of PBMCs. Receptor source: a woman between 35 and 50 years old in good health. Some clones in this sample may be carry-over from other donors' samples.

The V call is TRBV5-1, the J call TRBJ2-7; no reliable D call. The CDR3 totals 15 residues. CDR1 SGHRS and CDR2 YFSETQ come from the germline V gene. V lost 4 bases and J 0 bases, leaving 14 bases between the germline ends. The CDR3 DNA sequence: TGCGCCAGCAGCCGAGGAGCGTTCGTCTCCTACGAGCAGTACTTC. Its protein is CASSRGAFVSYEQYF.

The chain couples TRBV5-4 to TRBJ2-1; unclear D gene. V shed 4 bases and J shed 5 bases, with 4 bases lying between them. This CDR3 has 11 amino acids. CDR1 and CDR2 from the germline V gene are SGHNT and YYREEE (reference sequence). CDR3 sequence: CASSGNNEQFF. Here the CDR3 DNA reads TGTGCCAGCAGCGGAAACAATGAGCAGTTCTTC.

This chain uses TRBV5-1 with TRBJ2-5, with D possibly being TRBD1 (5 bases). The CDR3 has 14 residues. Per germline, CDR1 SGHRS and CDR2 YFSETQ. V gave up 1 base and J gave up 7 bases, with 14 bases separating them. This chain's CDR3 is CASSLLGPRGTQYF. CDR3 nucleotide sequence: TGCGCCAGCAGCTTGTTAGGGCCAAGGGGGACCCAGTACTTC.

The V and J genes are TRBV5-4 and TRBJ2-3; D perhaps matches TRBD2 (6 bases). V was pared by 0 bases and J by 1 base, with 12 bases between. The germline V gene has CDR1 SGHNT and CDR2 YYREEE (reference sequence). CDR3 size: 16 residues. The CDR3 is CASSLEGRGRTDTQYF. CDR3 bases: TGTGCCAGCAGCTTGGAAGGGCGGGGCCGCACAGATACGCAGTATTTT.

This chain uses TRBV5-4 with TRBJ1-2; no definite D call. Germline CDR1 SGHNT, CDR2 YYREEE (reference sequence). Trimming cost V 2 bases and J 3 bases, with 8 bases left between them. This CDR3 is 13 amino acids long. The CDR3 spells CASSFETYYGYTF. The CDR3 bases are TGTGCCAGCAGCTTTGAGACATACTATGGCTACACCTTC.

Details on this clone: It may be a read error: a sequence one base away is much more abundant. The rearrangement links TRBV10-1 to TRBJ2-7, with D possibly being TRBD2 (5 bases). Looked up from germline, CDR1 is WNHNN and CDR2 is SYGVQD (reference sequence). The CDR3 is 13 amino acids. Trimming took 6 bases from V and 2 from J, leaving 11 bases between them. CDR3 bases: TGCGCCAGCAGCCCCGGGAAGACCTACGAGCAGTACTTC. Translation gives CASSPGKTYEQYF.

The CDR3 DNA sequence: TGTGCCAGCAGTTACGAGACCTATGAAAAACTGTTTTTT. Its protein product is CASSYETYEKLFF. The genes are TRBV6-6 and TRBJ1-4; D unresolved. The CDR3 is 13 amino acids. The V gene lost 2 bases and the J gene lost 6 bases, with 7 bases spanning the gap. Looked up from germline, CDR1 is MNHNY and CDR2 is SVGAGI (reference sequence).

Worth noting for this clone: The sample has other DNA sequences that encode this CDR3 too. V usage is TRBV18 and J usage is TRBJ2-7; 10 nucleotides agree with TRBD1. CDR3 length: 14 residues. The V gene's germline CDR1 is KGHSH and CDR2 LQKENI. V lost 3 bases and J lost 3; bases outside the gene matches: 2. The CDR3 DNA follows: TGTGCCAGCTCACCCGGGACAGGGGACTACGAGCAGTACTTC. The encoded protein is CASSPGTGDYEQYF.

The chain carries TRBV7-2 and TRBJ2-3; 8 nucleotides align to TRBD2. This CDR3 region has 15 residues. The J segment lost 3 bases and the V segment lost 5 bases, leaving 7 bases of the junction unmatched. Germline CDR1 reads SGHTA; CDR2 reads FQGNSA. CDR3 loop: CASSTQTSETDTQYF. In DNA form, the CDR3 reads TGTGCCAGCAGCACCCAGACTAGCGAGACAGATACGCAGTATTTT.

This sequence joins TRBV5-1 and TRBJ1-2, with D tentatively TRBD1 (6 bases). Germline CDR1 and CDR2: SGHRS and YFSETQ. The CDR3 covers 15 residues. Trimming took off 4 bases at V and 4 bases at J, with 17 bases between the two ends. The CDR3 protein is CASSPWAGDGYGYTF. The CDR3 nucleotides read TGCGCCAGCAGCCCATGGGCAGGGGACGGCTATGGCTACACCTTC.

This chain joins TRBV6-1 and TRBJ2-5, with a tentative D call TRBD2 (5 bases). Gene TRBJ2-7 matches the end of the DNA better, so the J call may be wrong. The CDR3 is 12 amino acids. Germline V gene sequence: CDR1 MNHNS, CDR2 SASEGT. CDR3 loop: CASTLLGSEQYF. The CDR3 DNA follows: TGTGCCAGCACTCTACTGGGGAGCGAGCAGTACTTC.

This chain uses TRBV9 with TRBJ2-5; tentative D call: TRBD2 (5 bases). The CDR3 extends over 12 amino acids. V gave up 4 bases and J gave up 5 bases, with 9 bases separating them. The germline V gene has CDR1 SGDLS and CDR2 YYNGEE. Written as DNA, the CDR3 is TGTGCCAGCAGCTTAGCGATCGAGACCCAGTACTTC. It translates to CASSLAIETQYF.

V gene TRBV2 combines with J gene TRBJ1-6, with D perhaps TRBD1 (6 bases). This CDR3 has 15 amino acids. Trimming took 8 bases from V and 0 from J, leaving 11 bases between them. The V gene's germline CDR1 is SNHLY and CDR2 FYNNEI. The CDR3 protein is CASAGASSYNSPLHF. CDR3 in DNA: TGTGCCAGCGCAGGGGCCAGCTCCTATAATTCACCCCTCCACTTT.

This clone occurred once. This chain uses TRBV10-3 with TRBJ2-7; 9 bases match TRBD1. V dropped 2 bases and J dropped 6; count of bases not matched to a gene: 8. The CDR3 consists of 15 residues. Per the germline V gene, CDR1 is ENHRY and CDR2 is SYGVKD. The CDR3 reads CAISETNNRGREQYF. The CDR3 DNA reads as TGTGCCATCAGTGAGACCAATAACAGGGGGCGCGAGCAGTACTTC.

This chain uses TRBV11-2 with TRBJ1-5, with D possibly TRBD1 on 5 matching bases. The ends were cut back, 0 bases at V and 2 bases at J, with 8 bases in the middle. This CDR3 region has 15 residues. Germline CDR1 is SGHAT and CDR2 is FQNNGV. Here the CDR3 reads CASSLDRGGNQPQHF. CDR3 DNA sequence: TGTGCCAGCAGCTTAGATCGAGGGGGCAATCAGCCCCAGCATTTT.

The genes are TRBV9 and TRBJ2-6, with D tentatively TRBD1 (6 bases). Per germline, CDR1 SGDLS and CDR2 YYNGEE. There are 15 residues in the CDR3. V dropped 2 bases and J dropped 0 bases, with 6 bases sitting between them. The CDR3 nucleotides are TGTGCCAGCAGCGTCAGGGGCTCTGGGGCCAACGTCCTGACTTTC. Residues: CASSVRGSGANVLTF.

This chain uses TRBV5-1 with TRBJ2-5; D not certain. Germline V gives CDR1 SGHRS, CDR2 YFSETQ. V shed 5 bases and J shed 4 bases, with 15 bases lying between them. The CDR3 covers 14 residues. CDR3 in amino acids: CASRLSWVGETQYF. Here the CDR3 DNA reads TGCGCCAGCAGGCTTAGTTGGGTAGGAGAGACCCAGTACTTC.

The chain uses TRBV5-4 and TRBJ2-5, with 9 bases lining up with TRBD1. Unmatched junction bases numbered 4, after V lost 0 bases and J lost 1 base. The germline gives CDR1 SGHNT, CDR2 YYREEE (reference sequence). The CDR3 has 16 amino acids. The CDR3 is CASSLVGTGPQETQYF. CDR3 bases: TGTGCCAGCAGCTTGGTCGGGACAGGGCCCCAAGAGACCCAGTACTTC.

The chain employs TRBV29-1 and TRBJ1-1; TRBD1 might be the D (5 bases). The CDR3 extends over 14 amino acids. Germline-derived CDR1 and CDR2 are SQVTM and ANQGSEA. V was cut by 4 bases and J by 0 bases, with 12 bases left in between. As DNA, the CDR3 is TGCAGCGTTGCATCCTACAGGATGAACACTGAAGCTTTCTTT. Encoded protein: CSVASYRMNTEAFF.

This chain connects TRBV28 to TRBJ2-1; D may be TRBD1 or TRBD2 (6 bases each). Per germline, CDR1 MDHEN and CDR2 SYDVKM. Trimming took 5 bases from V and 3 from J, leaving 14 bases between them. The CDR3 extends over 15 amino acids. CDR3 sequence reads: CASSRRGGFYNEQFF. The CDR3 nucleotides read TGTGCCAGCAGTCGCAGGGGAGGTTTCTACAATGAGCAGTTCTTC.

The genes are TRBV18 and TRBJ2-7; 8 nucleotides align to TRBD2. The CDR3 spans 13 residues. V dropped 6 bases and J dropped 9; count of bases not matched to a gene: 10. The germline V gene has CDR1 KGHSH and CDR2 LQKENI. The CDR3 here is CASSSTAGVGQYF. CDR3 sequence (DNA): TGTGCCAGCTCGTCCACAGCGGGAGTAGGGCAGTACTTC. Using reference TRBV18 and TRBJ2-7 for the parts outside the CDR3, the full variable domain is NAGVMQNPRHLVRRRGQEARLRCSPMKGHSHVYWYRQLPEEGLKFMVYLQKENIIDESGMPKERFSAEFPKEGPSILRIQQVVRGDSAAYFCASSSTAGVGQYFGPGTRLTVT.

This sequence joins TRBV7-9 and TRBJ1-4; 8 bases are shared with TRBD1. From germline, CDR1 is SEHNR and CDR2 FQNEAQ (reference sequence). V was clipped by 5 bases and J by 3 bases; unmatched bases: 8. This CDR3 contains 16 residues. The CDR3 coding sequence is TGTGCCAGCAGCCGGACAGGGTCTCCGGCTAATGAAAAACTGTTTTTT. Amino acid sequence: CASSRTGSPANEKLFF. The variable domain in full, completed from reference TRBV7-9 and TRBJ1-4, reads DTGVSQNPRHKITKRGQNVTFRCDPISEHNRLYWYRQTLGQGPEFLTYFQNEAQLEKSRLLSDRFSAERPKGSFSTLEIQRTEQGDSAMYLCASSRTGSPANEKLFFGSGTQLSVL.

The genes are TRBV5-1 and TRBJ2-7; possibly TRBD1 for D (7 bases). V lost 4 bases to trimming and J lost 3 bases, with 20 bases between them. This CDR3 contains 16 residues. CDR1 SGHRS and CDR2 YFSETQ come from the germline V gene. CDR3 loop: CASSPGGGPPHYEQYF. In DNA form, the CDR3 reads TGCGCCAGCAGCCCAGGGGGAGGACCCCCGCACTACGAGCAGTACTTC.

This clone was counted a few times. The chain recombines TRBV5-1 with TRBJ2-5; TRBD2 agrees at 11 bases. With 3 bases clipped from V and 5 bases from J, the junction kept 6 bases outside the gene matches. CDR1 is SGHRS and CDR2 is YFSETQ in the germline V gene. This CDR3 has 15 residues. The CDR3: CASSWGLAAFETQYF. The CDR3 bases are TGCGCCAGCAGCTGGGGACTAGCGGCATTCGAGACCCAGTACTTC.

This chain connects TRBV2 to TRBJ2-5; 10 bases line up with TRBD2. Germline loops: CDR1 SNHLY, CDR2 FYNNEI. Trimming removed 7 bases from V and 6 bases from J; junction bases left unmatched: 11. This CDR3 is built from 15 residues. CDR3 in amino acids: CASIKGSSGSKTQYF. The CDR3 DNA follows: TGTGCCAGCATTAAAGGGTCTAGCGGGAGTAAGACCCAGTACTTC.

The gene calls are TRBV15 and TRBJ2-7; D might be TRBD2 (5 bases). The germline gives CDR1 LNHNV, CDR2 YYDKDF (reference sequence). The CDR3 has 13 residues. The V gene lost 0 bases and the J gene lost 4 bases, with 7 bases spanning the gap. CDR3 sequence reads: CATSRDGVYEQYF. The CDR3 DNA is TGTGCCACCAGCAGAGACGGGGTATACGAGCAGTACTTC.

There are many counts of this clone. The identical CDR3 is also encoded by other nucleotide sequences in the sample. The DNA of the CDR3 is TGTGCCAGCAGTTCACTAGGGGAGGGCACTGAAGCTTTCTTT. Translation: CASSSLGEGTEAFF. The V and J genes are TRBV28 and TRBJ1-1; D might be TRBD1 (5 bases). V was clipped by 4 bases and J by 4 bases, with 13 bases between them. The length of the CDR3 is 14 residues. The germline CDR1 and CDR2 sequences are MDHEN and SYDVKM.

This clone has just one count. The V and J genes are TRBV19 and TRBJ2-7, with D possibly being TRBD1 (5 bases). The CDR3 totals 14 residues. Germline lookup yields CDR1 LNHDA and CDR2 SQIVND (reference sequence). With 0 bases removed from V and 2 bases from J, the gap between germline ends came to 8 bases. CDR3 nucleotides: TGTGCCAGTAGTATAGAGGAGACAGCCTACGAGCAGTACTTC. This codes for CASSIEETAYEQYF.

This chain links TRBV6-5 with TRBJ2-7; 7 nucleotides align to TRBD2. Unmatched junction bases numbered 8, after V lost 0 bases and J lost 6 bases. Germline CDR1 reads MNHEY; CDR2 reads SVGAGI. The CDR3 sequence is 15 residues long. The CDR3 bases are TGTGCCAGCAGTTACTCGAGAGGGAGGGTCGGCGAGCAGTACTTC. Translated: CASSYSRGRVGEQYF.

This chain links TRBV5-1 with TRBJ2-3; TRBD2 agrees at 8 bases. Germline lookup yields CDR1 SGHRS and CDR2 YFSETQ. The CDR3 is 16 amino acids. Losses at the gene ends were 2 bases for V and 2 bases for J; bases not matched to a gene: 7. CDR3 DNA sequence: TGCGCCAGCAGCTTCAGGATAGCGGGAAACACAGATACGCAGTATTTT. As protein: CASSFRIAGNTDTQYF.

The chain uses TRBV27 and TRBJ2-1; 7 nucleotides match TRBD2. The CDR3 loop spans 14 amino acids. CDR1 MNHEY and CDR2 SMNVEV come from the germline V gene (reference sequence). Trimming cost V 6 bases and J 1 base; bases outside gene matches: 3. The CDR3 here is CASSRLASYNEQFF. Here the CDR3 DNA reads TGTGCCAGCAGCCGACTAGCTTCCTACAATGAGCAGTTCTTC.

V is TRBV9 and J is TRBJ1-5; D unresolved. The CDR3 consists of 17 residues. Germline CDR1 SGDLS, CDR2 YYNGEE. Trimming removed 4 bases from V and 0 bases from J, with 17 bases in between. CDR3 residues: CASSPGGTPYSNQPQHF. CDR3 nucleotides: TGTGCCAGCAGCCCGGGCGGAACACCCTATAGCAATCAGCCCCAGCATTTT.